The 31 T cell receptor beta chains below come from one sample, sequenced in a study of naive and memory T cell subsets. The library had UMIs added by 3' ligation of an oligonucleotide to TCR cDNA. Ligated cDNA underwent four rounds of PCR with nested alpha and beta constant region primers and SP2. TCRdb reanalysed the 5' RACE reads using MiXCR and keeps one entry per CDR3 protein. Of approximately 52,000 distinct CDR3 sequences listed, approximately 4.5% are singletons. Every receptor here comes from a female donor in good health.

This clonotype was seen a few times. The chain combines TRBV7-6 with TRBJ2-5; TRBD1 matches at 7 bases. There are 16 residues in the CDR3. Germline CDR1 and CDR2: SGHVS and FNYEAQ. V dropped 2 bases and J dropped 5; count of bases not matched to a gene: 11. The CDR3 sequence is CASSLLRDSPKETQYF. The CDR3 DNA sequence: TGTGCCAGCAGCTTACTCCGGGACAGTCCAAAGGAGACCCAGTACTTC.

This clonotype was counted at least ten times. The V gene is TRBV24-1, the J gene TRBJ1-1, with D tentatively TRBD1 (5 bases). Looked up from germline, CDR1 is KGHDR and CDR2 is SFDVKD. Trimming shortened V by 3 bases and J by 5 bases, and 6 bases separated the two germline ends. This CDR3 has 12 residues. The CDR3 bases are TGTGCCACCAGTGATGGGGGGACTGAAGCTTTCTTT. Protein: CATSDGGTEAFF.

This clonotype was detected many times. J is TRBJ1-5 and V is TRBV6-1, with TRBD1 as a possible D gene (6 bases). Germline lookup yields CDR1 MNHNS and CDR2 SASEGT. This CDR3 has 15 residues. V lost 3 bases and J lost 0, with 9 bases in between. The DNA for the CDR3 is TGTGCCAGCAGTGAGAGCAGGGGTAGCAATCAGCCCCAGCATTTT. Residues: CASSESRGSNQPQHF.

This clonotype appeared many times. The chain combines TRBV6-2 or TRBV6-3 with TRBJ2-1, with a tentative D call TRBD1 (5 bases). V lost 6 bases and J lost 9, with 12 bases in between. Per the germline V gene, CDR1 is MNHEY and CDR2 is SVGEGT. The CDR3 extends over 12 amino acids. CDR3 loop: CASRDMSGEQFF. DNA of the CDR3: TGTGCCAGCAGGGACATGTCTGGTGAGCAGTTCTTC.

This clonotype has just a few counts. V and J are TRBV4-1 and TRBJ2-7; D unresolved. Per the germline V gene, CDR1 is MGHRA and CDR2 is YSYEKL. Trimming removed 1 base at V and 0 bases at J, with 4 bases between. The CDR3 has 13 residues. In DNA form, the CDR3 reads TGCGCCAGCAGCCAAGCCCACTCCTACGAGCAGTACTTC. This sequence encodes CASSQAHSYEQYF.

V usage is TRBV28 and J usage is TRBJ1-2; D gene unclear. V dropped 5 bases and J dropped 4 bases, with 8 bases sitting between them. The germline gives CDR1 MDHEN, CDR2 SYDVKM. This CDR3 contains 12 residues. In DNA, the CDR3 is TGTGCCAGCAGTCCCCCCGTCTATGGCTACACCTTC. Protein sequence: CASSPPVYGYTF.

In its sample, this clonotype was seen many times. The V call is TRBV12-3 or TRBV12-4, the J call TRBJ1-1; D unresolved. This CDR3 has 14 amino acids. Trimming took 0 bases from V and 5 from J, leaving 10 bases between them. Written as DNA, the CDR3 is TGTGCCAGCAGTTTAGCTCCGGGCAGGACTGAAGCTTTCTTT. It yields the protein CASSLAPGRTEAFF.

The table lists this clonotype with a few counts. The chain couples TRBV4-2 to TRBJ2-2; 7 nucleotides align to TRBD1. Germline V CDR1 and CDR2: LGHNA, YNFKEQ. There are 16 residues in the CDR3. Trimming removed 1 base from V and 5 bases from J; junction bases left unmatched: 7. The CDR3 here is CASSQGRGGYTGELFF. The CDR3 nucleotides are TGTGCCAGCAGCCAAGGTCGAGGGGGCTATACCGGGGAGCTGTTTTTT.

CDR3 sequence reads: CASSSNTEAFF. The DNA of the CDR3 is TGTGCCAGCAGCTCGAACACTGAAGCTTTCTTT. V and J are TRBV5-6 and TRBJ1-1, with no clear D. Trimming left V 3 bases short and J 1 base short, with 1 base between. In germline, CDR1 is SGHDT, CDR2 YYEEEE. The CDR3 has 11 residues.

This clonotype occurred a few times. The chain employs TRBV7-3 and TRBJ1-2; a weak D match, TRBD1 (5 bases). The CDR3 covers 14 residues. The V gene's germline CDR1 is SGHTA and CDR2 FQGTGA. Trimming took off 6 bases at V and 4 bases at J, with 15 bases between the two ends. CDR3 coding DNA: TGTGCCAGCAGTTCCGGGGACCCACCCTATGGCTACACCTTC. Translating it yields CASSSGDPPYGYTF.

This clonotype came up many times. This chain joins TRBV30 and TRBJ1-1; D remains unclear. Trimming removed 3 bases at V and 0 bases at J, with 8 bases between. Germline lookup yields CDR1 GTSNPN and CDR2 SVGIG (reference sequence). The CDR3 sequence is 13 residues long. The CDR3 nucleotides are TGTGCCTGGAGAGGGAAACTGAACACTGAAGCTTTCTTT. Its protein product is CAWRGKLNTEAFF.

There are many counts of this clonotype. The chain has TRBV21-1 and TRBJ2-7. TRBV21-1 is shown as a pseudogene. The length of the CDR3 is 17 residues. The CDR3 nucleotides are TGTGCCAGCACCATTCCCCGATCAGGTCCTACCTCCTACGAGCAGTACTTC. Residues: CASTIPRSGPTSYEQYF.

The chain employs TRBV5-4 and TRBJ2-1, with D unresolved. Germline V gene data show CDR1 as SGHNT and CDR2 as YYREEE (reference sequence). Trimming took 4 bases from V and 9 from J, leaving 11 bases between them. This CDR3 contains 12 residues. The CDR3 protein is CASSLALGEQFF. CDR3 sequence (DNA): TGTGCCAGCAGCCTGGCGCTTGGTGAGCAGTTCTTC.

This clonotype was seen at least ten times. The CDR3 reads CASSFGQGRHGYTF. The CDR3 nucleotides read TGTGCCAGCAGTTTTGGTCAGGGGAGACATGGCTACACCTTC. The chain links TRBV27 to TRBJ1-2; a possible D gene is TRBD1 (6 bases). The V end lost 3 bases, the J end lost 6 bases, and 14 bases lay between the germline ends. From germline, CDR1 is MNHEY and CDR2 SMNVEV (reference sequence). The CDR3 totals 14 residues.

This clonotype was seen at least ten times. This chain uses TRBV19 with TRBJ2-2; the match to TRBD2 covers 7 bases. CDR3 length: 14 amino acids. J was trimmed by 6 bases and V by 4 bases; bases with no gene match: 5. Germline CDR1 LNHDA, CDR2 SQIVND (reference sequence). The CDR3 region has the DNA TGTGCCAGTAGTAGCGGGAGAGTTCCCGGGGAGCTGTTTTTT. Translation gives CASSSGRVPGELFF. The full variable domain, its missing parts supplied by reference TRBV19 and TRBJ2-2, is DGGITQSPKYLFRKEGQNVTLSCEQNLNHDAMYWYRQDPGQGLRLIYYSQIVNDFQKGDIAEGYSVSREKKESFPLTVTSAQKNPTAFYLCASSSGRVPGELFFGEGSRLTVL.

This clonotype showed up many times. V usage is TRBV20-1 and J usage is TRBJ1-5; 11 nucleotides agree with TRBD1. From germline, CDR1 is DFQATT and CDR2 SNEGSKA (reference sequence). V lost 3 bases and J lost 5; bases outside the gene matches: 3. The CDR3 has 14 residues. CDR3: CSARDRGLDQPQHF. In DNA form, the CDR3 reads TGCAGTGCTAGGGACAGGGGGCTTGATCAGCCCCAGCATTTT.

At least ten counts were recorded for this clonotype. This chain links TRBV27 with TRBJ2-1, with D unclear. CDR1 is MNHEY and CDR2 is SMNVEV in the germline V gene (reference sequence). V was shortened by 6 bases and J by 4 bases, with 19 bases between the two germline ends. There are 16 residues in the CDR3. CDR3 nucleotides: TGTGCCAGCAGACCGACACGGCAGGTATTTTACAATGAGCAGTTCTTC. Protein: CASRPTRQVFYNEQFF.

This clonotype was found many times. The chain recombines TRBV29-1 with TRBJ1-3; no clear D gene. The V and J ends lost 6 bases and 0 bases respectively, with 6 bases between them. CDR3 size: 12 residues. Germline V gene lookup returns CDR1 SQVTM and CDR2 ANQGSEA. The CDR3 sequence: CSVRTSGNTIYF. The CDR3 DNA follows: TGCAGCGTACGAACCTCTGGAAACACCATATATTTT. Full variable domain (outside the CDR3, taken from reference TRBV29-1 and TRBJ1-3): SAVISQKPSRDICQRGTSLTIQCQVDSQVTMMFWYRQQPGQSLTLIATANQGSEATYESGFVIDKFPISRPNLTFSTLTVSNMSPEDSSIYLCSVRTSGNTIYFGEGSWLTVV.

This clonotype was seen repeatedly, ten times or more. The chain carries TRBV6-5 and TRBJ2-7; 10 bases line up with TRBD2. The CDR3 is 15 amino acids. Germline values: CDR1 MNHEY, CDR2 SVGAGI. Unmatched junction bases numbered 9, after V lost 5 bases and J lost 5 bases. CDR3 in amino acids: CASSGSSGRAHEQYF. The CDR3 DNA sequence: TGTGCCAGCAGTGGAAGCAGCGGGAGGGCCCACGAGCAGTACTTC.

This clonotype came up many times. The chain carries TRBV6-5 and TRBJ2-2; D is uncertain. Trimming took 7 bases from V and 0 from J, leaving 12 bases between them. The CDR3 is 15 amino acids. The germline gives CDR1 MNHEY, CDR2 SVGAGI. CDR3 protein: CASTRQPANTGELFF. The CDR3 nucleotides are TGTGCCAGCACCCGACAACCCGCGAACACCGGGGAGCTGTTTTTT.

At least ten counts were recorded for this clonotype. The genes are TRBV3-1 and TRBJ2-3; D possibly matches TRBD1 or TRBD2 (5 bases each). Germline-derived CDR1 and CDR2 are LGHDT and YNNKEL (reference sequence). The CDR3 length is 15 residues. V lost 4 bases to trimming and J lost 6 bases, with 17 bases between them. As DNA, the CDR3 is TGTGCCAGCAGCCCCCGGGGCGGTCTAGGGGATACGCAGTATTTT. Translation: CASSPRGGLGDTQYF.

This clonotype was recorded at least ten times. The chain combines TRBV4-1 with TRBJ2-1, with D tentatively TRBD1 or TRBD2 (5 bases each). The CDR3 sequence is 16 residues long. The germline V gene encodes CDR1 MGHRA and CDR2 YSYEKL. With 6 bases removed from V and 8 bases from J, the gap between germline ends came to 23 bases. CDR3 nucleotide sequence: TGCGCCAGCAGGGGACCTACCGGGTTCTCACGAGATGAGCAGTTCTTC. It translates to CASRGPTGFSRDEQFF.

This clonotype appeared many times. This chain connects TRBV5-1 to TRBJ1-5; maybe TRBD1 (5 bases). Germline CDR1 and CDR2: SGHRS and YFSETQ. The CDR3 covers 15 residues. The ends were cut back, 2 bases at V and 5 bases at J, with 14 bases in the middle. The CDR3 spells CASSLESGGYQPQHF. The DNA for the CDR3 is TGCGCCAGCAGCTTAGAATCGGGGGGGTATCAGCCCCAGCATTTT.

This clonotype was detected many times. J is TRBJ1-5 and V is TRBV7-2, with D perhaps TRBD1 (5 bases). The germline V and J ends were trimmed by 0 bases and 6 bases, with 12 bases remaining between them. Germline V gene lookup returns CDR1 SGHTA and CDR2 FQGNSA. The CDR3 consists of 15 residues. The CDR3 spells CASSLANQGAQPQHF. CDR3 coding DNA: TGTGCCAGCAGCTTAGCGAATCAGGGTGCTCAGCCCCAGCATTTT.

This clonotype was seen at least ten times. The CDR3 sequence: CASSALAGARYNEQFF. The CDR3 region has the DNA TGTGCCAGCAGCGCCTTAGCCGGGGCTCGCTACAATGAGCAGTTCTTC. J is TRBJ2-1 and V is TRBV4-2; D may be TRBD1 or TRBD2 (5 bases each). CDR1 and CDR2 from the germline V gene are LGHNA and YNFKEQ. CDR3 length: 16 amino acids. Trimming cost V 5 bases and J 3 bases, with 17 bases left between them.

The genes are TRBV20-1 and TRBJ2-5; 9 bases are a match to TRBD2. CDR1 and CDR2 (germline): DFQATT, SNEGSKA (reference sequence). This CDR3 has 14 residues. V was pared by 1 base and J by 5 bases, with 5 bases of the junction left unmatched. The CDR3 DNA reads TGCAGTGCTAGAGGAGCGGGAGGACGGGAGACCCAGTACTTC. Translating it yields CSARGAGGRETQYF.

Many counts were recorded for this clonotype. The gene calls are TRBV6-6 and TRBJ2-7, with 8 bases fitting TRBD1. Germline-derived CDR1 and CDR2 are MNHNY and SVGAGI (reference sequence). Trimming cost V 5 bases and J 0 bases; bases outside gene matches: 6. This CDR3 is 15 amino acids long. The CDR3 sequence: CASSNTGGSSYEQYF. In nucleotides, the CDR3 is TGTGCCAGCAGTAACACAGGGGGAAGCTCCTACGAGCAGTACTTC.

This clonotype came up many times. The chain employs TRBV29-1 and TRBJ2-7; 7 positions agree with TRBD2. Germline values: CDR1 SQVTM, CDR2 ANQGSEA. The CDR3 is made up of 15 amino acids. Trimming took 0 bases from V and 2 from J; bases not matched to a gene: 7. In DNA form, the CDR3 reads TGCAGCGTTGAAGAAGGGAGGGGCAAGGCCTACGAGCAGTACTTC. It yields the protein CSVEEGRGKAYEQYF.

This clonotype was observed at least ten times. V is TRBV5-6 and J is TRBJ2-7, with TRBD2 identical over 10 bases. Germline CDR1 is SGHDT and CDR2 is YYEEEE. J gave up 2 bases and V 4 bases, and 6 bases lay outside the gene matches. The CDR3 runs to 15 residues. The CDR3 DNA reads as TGTGCCAGCAGCCCGGGACTAGCGCGGGCCTACGAGCAGTACTTC. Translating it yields CASSPGLARAYEQYF.

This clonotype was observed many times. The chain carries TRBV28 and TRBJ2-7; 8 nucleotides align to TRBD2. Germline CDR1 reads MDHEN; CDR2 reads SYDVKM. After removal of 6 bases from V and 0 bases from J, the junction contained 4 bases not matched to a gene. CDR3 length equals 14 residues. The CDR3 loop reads CASSAGRASYEQYF. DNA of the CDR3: TGTGCCAGCAGCGCCGGGAGGGCCTCCTACGAGCAGTACTTC. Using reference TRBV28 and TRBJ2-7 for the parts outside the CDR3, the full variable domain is DVKVTQSSRYLVKRTGEKVFLECVQDMDHENMFWYRQDPGLGLRLIYFSYDVKMKEKGDIPEGYSVSREKKERFSLILESASTNQTSMYLCASSAGRASYEQYFGPGTRLTVT.

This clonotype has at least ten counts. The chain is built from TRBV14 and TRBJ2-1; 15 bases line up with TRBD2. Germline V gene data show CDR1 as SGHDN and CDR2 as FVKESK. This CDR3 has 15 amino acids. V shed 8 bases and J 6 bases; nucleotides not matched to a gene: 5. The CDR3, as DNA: TGTGCCAGCGGACTAGCGGGAGGGCTCTCCAATGAGCAGTTCTTC. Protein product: CASGLAGGLSNEQFF.